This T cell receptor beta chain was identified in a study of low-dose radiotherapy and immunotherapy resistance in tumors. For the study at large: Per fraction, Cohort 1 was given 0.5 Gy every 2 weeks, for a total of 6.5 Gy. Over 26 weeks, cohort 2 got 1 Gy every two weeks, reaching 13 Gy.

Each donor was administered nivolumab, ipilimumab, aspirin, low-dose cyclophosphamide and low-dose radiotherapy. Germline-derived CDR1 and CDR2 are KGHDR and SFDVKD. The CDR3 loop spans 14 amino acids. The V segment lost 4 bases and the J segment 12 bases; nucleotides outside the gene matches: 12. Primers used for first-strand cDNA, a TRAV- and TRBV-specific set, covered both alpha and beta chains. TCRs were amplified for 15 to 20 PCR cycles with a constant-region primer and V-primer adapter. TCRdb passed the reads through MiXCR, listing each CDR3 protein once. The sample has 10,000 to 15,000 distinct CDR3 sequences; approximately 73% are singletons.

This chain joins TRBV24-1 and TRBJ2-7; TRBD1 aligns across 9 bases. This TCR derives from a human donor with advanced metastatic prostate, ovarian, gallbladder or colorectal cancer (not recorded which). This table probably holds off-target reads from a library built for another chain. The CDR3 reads CATSDDRTGDRTYF. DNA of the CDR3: TGTGCCACCAGTGACGATAGGACAGGGGATCGGACGTACTTC.